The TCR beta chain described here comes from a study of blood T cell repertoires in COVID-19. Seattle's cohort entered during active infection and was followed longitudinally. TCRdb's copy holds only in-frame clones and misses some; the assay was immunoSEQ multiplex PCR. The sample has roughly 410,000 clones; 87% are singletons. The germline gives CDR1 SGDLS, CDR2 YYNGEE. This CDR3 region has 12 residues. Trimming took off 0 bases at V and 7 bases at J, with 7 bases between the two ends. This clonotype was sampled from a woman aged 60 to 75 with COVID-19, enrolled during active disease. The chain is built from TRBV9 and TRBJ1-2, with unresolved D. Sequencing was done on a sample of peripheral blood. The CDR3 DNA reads TGTGCCAGCAGCGTAGCCACATTTGGCTACACCTTC. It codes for CASSVATFGYTF.